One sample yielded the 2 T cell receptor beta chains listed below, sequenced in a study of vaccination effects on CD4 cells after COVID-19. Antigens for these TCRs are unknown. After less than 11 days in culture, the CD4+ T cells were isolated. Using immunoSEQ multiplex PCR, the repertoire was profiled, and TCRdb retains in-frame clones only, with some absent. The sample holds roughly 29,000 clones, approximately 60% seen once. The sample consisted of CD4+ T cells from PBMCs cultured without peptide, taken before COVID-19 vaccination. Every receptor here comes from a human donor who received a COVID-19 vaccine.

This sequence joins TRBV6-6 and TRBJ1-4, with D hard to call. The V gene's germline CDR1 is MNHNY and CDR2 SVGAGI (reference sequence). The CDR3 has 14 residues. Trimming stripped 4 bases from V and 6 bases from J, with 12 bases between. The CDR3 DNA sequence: TGTGCCAGCAGTTCTATAGGGTCGGATGAAAAACTGTTTTTT. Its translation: CASSSIGSDEKLFF.

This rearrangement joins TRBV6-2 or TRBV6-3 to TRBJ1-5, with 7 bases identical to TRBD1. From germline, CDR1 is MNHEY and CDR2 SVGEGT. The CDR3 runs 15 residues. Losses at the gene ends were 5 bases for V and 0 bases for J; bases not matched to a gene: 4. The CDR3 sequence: CASSRQGLSNQPQHF. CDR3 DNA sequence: TGTGCCAGCAGTCGACAGGGACTTAGCAATCAGCCCCAGCATTTT.